Below, 23 T cell receptor beta chains from the same sample are listed, as sequenced in a study of regulatory T cells in long-lasting Graves disease. Arm-PCR of CDR3 regions and iRepertoire HTBI primers were the basis on which TCR beta libraries were built. TCRdb ran MiXCR on the multiplex PCR reads and lists one entry per CDR3 protein. The repertoire holds a few hundred thousand distinct CDR3 sequences, with approximately 23% as singletons. The time point: persistent/refractory GD, antithyroid drugs over 5 years with positive TRAb. TCR sequences were obtained from RNA taken from PBMCs. Sequencing used peripheral blood mononuclear cells (PBMCs), obtained when the disease was refractory, from a patient treated with antithyroid drugs. These receptor sequences come from a female donor with Graves disease.

This clonotype occurred many times. The J gene is TRBJ1-4, the V gene TRBV11-3; TRBD1 matches 8 bases. CDR3 length: 14 amino acids. Germline lookup yields CDR1 SGHNT and CDR2 YENEEA. The J segment lost 10 bases and the V segment lost 2 bases, leaving 6 bases of the junction unmatched. The CDR3 coding sequence is TGTGCCAGCAGCTTACAGGGGGCGCATGGAAAACTGTTTTTT. This sequence encodes CASSLQGAHGKLFF. The full variable domain, rest sourced from reference TRBV11-3 and TRBJ1-4, is EAGVVQSPRYKIIEKKQPVAFWCNPISGHNTLYWYLQNLGQGPELLIRYENEEAVDDSQLPKDRFSAERLKGVDSTLKIQPAELGDSAVYLCASSLQGAHGKLFFGSGTQLSVL.

The gene calls are TRBV5-4 and TRBJ1-2; D not certain. Trimming took off 7 bases at V and 0 bases at J, with 19 bases between the two ends. This CDR3 comprises 16 residues. The germline CDR1 and CDR2 sequences are SGHNT and YYREEE (reference sequence). CDR3 bases: TGTGCCAGCCGATCTTGGCGGGAGCAATCTAACTATGGCTACACCTTC. This sequence encodes CASRSWREQSNYGYTF.

The rearrangement uses TRBV19 and TRBJ1-1; 10 bases match TRBD1. Trimming took 8 bases from V and 0 from J; bases not matched to a gene: 3. The CDR3 has 14 residues. CDR1 and CDR2 (germline): LNHDA, SQIVND (reference sequence). Written as DNA, the CDR3 is TGTGCCAGTGGGACAGGGGTAGTGAACACTGAAGCTTTCTTT. Encoded protein: CASGTGVVNTEAFF.

This chain links TRBV5-5 with TRBJ2-3, with 13 bases identical to TRBD2. Germline-derived CDR1 and CDR2 are SGHKS and YYEKEE (reference sequence). The V and J ends lost 2 bases and 5 bases, in that order; junction bases with no gene match: 5. The CDR3 has 16 amino acids. The CDR3 spells CASSFRTSGGLDTQYF. DNA of the CDR3: TGTGCCAGCAGCTTTAGGACTAGCGGGGGATTAGATACGCAGTATTTT.

This clonotype occurred a few times. The chain recombines TRBV7-9 with TRBJ2-2; D uncertain. CDR3 length: 16 amino acids. Germline V gene lookup returns CDR1 SEHNR and CDR2 FQNEAQ (reference sequence). Trimming removed 5 bases at V and 7 bases at J, with 20 bases between. This CDR3 is CASSTPPGLLGGELFF. The CDR3 DNA is TGTGCCAGCAGCACCCCCCCCGGTCTCCTTGGCGGGGAGCTGTTTTTT.

J is TRBJ1-1 and V is TRBV30, with D perhaps TRBD1 (6 bases). The CDR3 covers 15 residues. Trimming removed 4 bases from V and 4 bases from J, with 19 bases in between. Germline CDR1 reads GTSNPN; CDR2 reads SVGIG (reference sequence). CDR3 protein: CAWNPDTGLATEAFF. CDR3 bases: TGTGCCTGGAACCCGGACACAGGGCTGGCCACTGAAGCTTTCTTT.

The CDR3 region has the DNA TGTGCCAGCAGCCGGACAGGGGGCAGTCCCACTAACTATGGCTACACCTTC. Its translation is CASSRTGGSPTNYGYTF. V and J are TRBV7-2 and TRBJ1-2; 11 bases align to TRBD1. The trim removed 5 bases at V and 0 bases at J, leaving 8 bases unmatched. In germline, CDR1 is SGHTA, CDR2 FQGNSA. The CDR3 runs 17 residues.

This chain links TRBV30 with TRBJ1-4; 8 nucleotides align to TRBD1. Germline V gene sequence: CDR1 GTSNPN, CDR2 SVGIG (reference sequence). This CDR3 spans 19 amino acids. Trimming took 1 base from V and 7 from J; bases not matched to a gene: 20. The CDR3 nucleotides are TGTGCCTGGAGTGCTACTCCCGGGACAGGACTAAGGATGCGTGAAAAACTGTTTTTT. Protein: CAWSATPGTGLRMREKLFF.

The chain joins TRBV30 to TRBJ2-1, with D hard to call. The ends were cut back, 7 bases at V and 9 bases at J, with 13 bases in the middle. The length of the CDR3 is 11 residues. Germline lookup yields CDR1 GTSNPN and CDR2 SVGIG (reference sequence). CDR3 protein: CAYAQDSEQFF. The CDR3 DNA is TGTGCCTACGCTCAGGATAGTGAGCAGTTCTTC.

This clonotype was detected only a few times. CDR3 in DNA: TGTGCCAGCAGTGAGCAGGGAGAGCAGTACTTC. Its translation: CASSEQGEQYF. The chain combines TRBV25-1 with TRBJ2-7; tentatively, D is TRBD1 (5 bases). CDR1 and CDR2 (germline): MGHDK, SYGVNS. V lost 3 bases, J lost 7 bases, and 7 bases lay in between. The CDR3 has 11 residues.

Points on this clonotype: One end of the junction varies from germline; a read error may be responsible. V usage is TRBV2 and J usage is TRBJ2-7, with D maybe TRBD1 (6 bases). Germline V CDR1 and CDR2: SNHLY, FYNNEI. The CDR3 is 14 amino acids. CDR3 DNA sequence: TGTGTCAGCAGTTATGCAGGGGCTTCCTACGAGCAGTACTTC. Encoded protein: CVSSYAGASYEQYF.

This clonotype was seen ten or more times. The chain employs TRBV20-1 and TRBJ1-1; D possibly corresponds to TRBD1 (6 bases). CDR1 DFQATT and CDR2 SNEGSKA come from the germline V gene (reference sequence). V was shortened by 5 bases and J by 10 bases, with 17 bases between the two germline ends. The CDR3 loop spans 12 amino acids. DNA for the CDR3: TGCAGTGCTCCCCAGTCAGGGGTCCGAGCTTTCTTT. Residues: CSAPQSGVRAFF.

The sample holds a few counts of this clonotype. The V and J genes are TRBV7-2 and TRBJ2-2, with a possible D match to TRBD1 (5 bases). CDR1 is SGHTA and CDR2 is FQGNSA in the germline V gene. This CDR3 comprises 14 residues. Deletions cut 4 bases from V and 6 bases from J, with 12 bases between. CDR3 bases: TGTGCCAGCAGCTCAGGAGCAGGGCCCGGGGAGCTGTTTTTT. It codes for CASSSGAGPGELFF. The full variable domain, with the rest looked up from reference TRBV7-2 and TRBJ2-2, is GAGVSQSPSNKVTEKGKDVELRCDPISGHTALYWYRQSLGQGLEFLIYFQGNSAPDKSGLPSDRFSAERTGGSVSTLTIQRTQQEDSAVYLCASSSGAGPGELFFGEGSRLTVL.

The chain recombines TRBV2 with TRBJ2-1; no definite D call. In germline, CDR1 is SNHLY, CDR2 FYNNEI. There are 11 residues in the CDR3. Trimming took off 7 bases at V and 5 bases at J, with 6 bases between the two ends. Here the CDR3 reads CASTVHNEQFF. CDR3 nucleotides: TGTGCCAGCACCGTCCACAATGAGCAGTTCTTC. The full variable domain, completed using reference TRBV2 and TRBJ2-1, is EPEVTQTPSHQVTQMGQEVILRCVPISNHLYFYWYRQILGQKVEFLVSFYNNEISEKSEIFDDQFSVERPDGSNFTLKIRSTKLEDSAMYFCASTVHNEQFFGPGTRLTVL.

This clonotype has at least ten counts. V usage is TRBV7-3 and J usage is TRBJ1-1; no clear D. CDR3 length: 12 amino acids. V lost 3 bases, J lost 7 bases, and 9 bases lay in between. The germline V gene encodes CDR1 SGHTA and CDR2 FQGTGA. CDR3 nucleotides: TGTGCCAGCAGCTTGGGAGGAGGTGAAGCTTTCTTT. Translated: CASSLGGGEAFF.

There are many counts of this clonotype. The chain employs TRBV2 and TRBJ2-6, with a tentative D call TRBD1 (5 bases). The CDR3 runs 16 residues. Per germline, CDR1 SNHLY and CDR2 FYNNEI. V was cut by 4 bases and J by 0 bases, with 10 bases left in between. CDR3 sequence: CASSVGAYSGANVLTF. The DNA of the CDR3 is TGTGCCAGCAGTGTAGGGGCTTACTCTGGGGCCAACGTCCTGACTTTC.

This clonotype came up many times. The chain recombines TRBV28 with TRBJ2-3; 9 bases are a match to TRBD2. The germline V gene has CDR1 MDHEN and CDR2 SYDVKM. The V and J ends lost 2 bases and 4 bases, in that order; junction bases with no gene match: 16. The CDR3 spans 19 residues. As DNA, the CDR3 is TGTGCCAGCAGTTTAATGGTTGGCGGGGGGGCTTTTCGGGCAGATACGCAGTATTTT. Its protein product is CASSLMVGGGAFRADTQYF. The full variable domain, completed using reference TRBV28 and TRBJ2-3, is DVKVTQSSRYLVKRTGEKVFLECVQDMDHENMFWYRQDPGLGLRLIYFSYDVKMKEKGDIPEGYSVSREKKERFSLILESASTNQTSMYLCASSLMVGGGAFRADTQYFGPGTRLTVL.

Comment on this clonotype: One junction end does not reproduce the germline sequence, and a read error may be involved. The rearrangement uses TRBV6-1 and TRBJ2-7, with a possible D match to TRBD1 (6 bases). CDR3 length equals 14 residues. Germline V lookup: CDR1 MNHNS, CDR2 SASEGT. The CDR3 reads CASSQWTVLYEQYF. The CDR3 coding sequence is TGTGCCAGCAGTCAATGGACAGTTTTATACGAACAGTACTTC.

The chain recombines TRBV29-1 with TRBJ1-3, with TRBD1 matching over 8 bases. V lost 6 bases and J lost 5; bases outside the gene matches: 18. Germline V CDR1 and CDR2: SQVTM, ANQGSEA. The CDR3 spans 17 residues. CDR3 sequence (DNA): TGCAGCGTCTCCGAGCCTGCCGGCGGACAGGGTAGAAACACCATATATTTT. It codes for CSVSEPAGGQGRNTIYF.

The chain uses TRBV11-1 and TRBJ2-1; TRBD2 matches at 13 bases. The CDR3 runs 16 residues. Trimming took 7 bases from V and 0 from J; bases not matched to a gene: 3. Germline V gene lookup returns CDR1 SGHAT and CDR2 FQDESV (reference sequence). Written as DNA, the CDR3 is TGTGCCAGCACCACTAGCGGGAGGGTCTCCTACAATGAGCAGTTCTTC. Translating it yields CASTTSGRVSYNEQFF.

The V and J genes are TRBV5-1 and TRBJ1-5; TRBD1 might be the D (6 bases). Trimming removed 0 bases from V and 7 bases from J, with 14 bases in between. Germline V gives CDR1 SGHRS, CDR2 YFSETQ. There are 15 residues in the CDR3. The CDR3 bases are TGCGCCAGCAGCTTGGAGGGGGGGGTAGGCCAGCCCCAGCATTTT. Translated, it gives CASSLEGGVGQPQHF.

In its sample, this clonotype was seen a few times. The chain joins TRBV28 to TRBJ2-4; 15 bases agree with TRBD2. This CDR3 region has 23 residues. Germline assignment: CDR1 MDHEN and CDR2 SYDVKM. The junction had 15 bases not matched to a gene; V was cut back by 0 bases and J by 0 bases. Here the CDR3 DNA reads TGTGCCAGCAGTTTATGGGGAGTTTGGACTAGCGGGAGGGGTAAGCAAGCCAAAAACATTCAGTACTTC. Translation: CASSLWGVWTSGRGKQAKNIQYF. Together with reference TRBV28 and TRBJ2-4, the CDR3 gives the full variable domain: DVKVTQSSRYLVKRTGEKVFLECVQDMDHENMFWYRQDPGLGLRLIYFSYDVKMKEKGDIPEGYSVSREKKERFSLILESASTNQTSMYLCASSLWGVWTSGRGKQAKNIQYFGAGTRLSVL.

This clonotype was detected ten times or more. V usage is TRBV11-2 and J usage is TRBJ1-1; D may be TRBD1 (6 bases). V was clipped by 7 bases and J by 1 base, with 19 bases between them. This CDR3 region has 16 residues. Germline V gives CDR1 SGHAT, CDR2 FQNNGV. Here the CDR3 reads CASTSRDTSGNTEAFF. In DNA, the CDR3 is TGTGCCAGCACGTCCCGGGACACGTCCGGGAACACTGAAGCTTTCTTT.